The rows below give T cell receptor beta chains drawn from one sample of a study of T-cell memory formation after mild COVID-19. TCRdb reanalysed the 5' RACE reads using MiXCR and keeps one entry per CDR3 protein. The data show about 400,000 distinct CDR3 sequences, approximately 14% seen once. Sequenced input: PBMCs or a T cell subset sorted from them (not recorded which). The receptors come from a man younger than 35 who had mild COVID-19 (a few samples of this study predate the infection). Cell type and time point are not known. CDR3s include the opening cysteine and the closing phenylalanine or tryptophan. The order of the fields is V gene, D gene, J gene, clone size, CDR3 DNA, CDR3 protein. D genes are given only for firm matches. Part of the rows lack a size; the others show once, few, many or a class for expanded clones.

V gene: TRBV4-1
D gene: NA
J gene: TRBJ1-6
clone size: NA
CDR3 DNA: TGCGCCAGCAGCCAAGATCCGGGGTTAGTTTCACCCCTCCACTTT
CDR3 protein: CASSQDPGLVSPLHF

V gene: TRBV20-1
D gene: NA
J gene: TRBJ2-7
clone size: NA
CDR3 DNA: TGCAGTGCAGGGAAAACGACCTACGAGCAGTACTTC
CDR3 protein: CSAGKTTYEQYF

V gene: TRBV12-3/TRBV12-4
D gene: NA
J gene: TRBJ2-4
clone size: many
CDR3 DNA: TGTGCCAGCTCTCTTCTAGCCAAAAACATTCAGTACTTC
CDR3 protein: CASSLLAKNIQYF

V gene: TRBV7-3
D gene: TRBD1
J gene: TRBJ1-2
clone size: NA
CDR3 DNA: TGTGCCAGCAGCCATGGGGGACAGTCTTATGGCTACACCTTC
CDR3 protein: CASSHGGQSYGYTF

V gene: TRBV7-2
D gene: NA
J gene: TRBJ2-5
clone size: few
CDR3 DNA: TGTGCCAGCAGCTTAGTGTCTTTCCGAGACAGCCTGGGGTGGGAGACCCAGTACTTC
CDR3 protein: CASSLVSFRDSLGWETQYF

V gene: TRBV7-2
D gene: TRBD1
J gene: TRBJ2-7
clone size: NA
CDR3 DNA: TGTGCCAGCTCGAACAGGGGTGACCTCTACGAGCAGTACTTC
CDR3 protein: CASSNRGDLYEQYF

V gene: TRBV10-1
D gene: NA
J gene: TRBJ2-5
clone size: NA
CDR3 DNA: TGCGCCAGCAGTGAGAGGAGGGTTGAGACCCAGTACTTC
CDR3 protein: CASSERRVETQYF

V gene: TRBV11-2
D gene: NA
J gene: TRBJ1-4
clone size: NA
CDR3 DNA: TGTGCCAGCAGCTCGGATCCGACCGGGTTGGAAAAACTGTTTTTT
CDR3 protein: CASSSDPTGLEKLFF

V gene: TRBV6-5
D gene: NA
J gene: TRBJ1-1
clone size: NA
CDR3 DNA: TGTGCCAGCAGTTACTCGACCGGGAGCACTGAAGCTTTCTTT
CDR3 protein: CASSYSTGSTEAFF

V gene: TRBV29-1
D gene: NA
J gene: TRBJ1-1
clone size: many
CDR3 DNA: TGCAGCGCCGCTCGACAGACTAACACTGAAGCTTTCTTT
CDR3 protein: CSAARQTNTEAFF

V gene: TRBV4-2
D gene: NA
J gene: TRBJ1-6
clone size: NA
CDR3 DNA: TGTGCCAGCAGCGCAGGGGCAGGGTCACCCCTCCACTTT
CDR3 protein: CASSAGAGSPLHF

V gene: TRBV12-3/TRBV12-4
D gene: NA
J gene: TRBJ1-6
clone size: NA
CDR3 DNA: TGTGCCAGCGGGGTTTATAATTCACCCCTCCACTTT
CDR3 protein: CASGVYNSPLHF

V gene: TRBV20-1
D gene: NA
J gene: TRBJ1-1
clone size: few
CDR3 DNA: TGCAGTGCAAGAAGGTCAGAAGGGGCGATCAACACTGAAGCTTTCTTT
CDR3 protein: CSARRSEGAINTEAFF

V gene: TRBV5-1
D gene: NA
J gene: TRBJ2-5
clone size: few
CDR3 DNA: TGCGCCAGCAGCTTGGGGTCGAACGGAAACCAAGAGACCCAGTACTTC
CDR3 protein: CASSLGSNGNQETQYF

V gene: TRBV12-3/TRBV12-4
D gene: NA
J gene: TRBJ1-2
clone size: NA
CDR3 DNA: TGTGCCAGCACCTTGGTTAGGACATCCCGCTACACCTTC
CDR3 protein: CASTLVRTSRYTF

V gene: TRBV11-1
D gene: NA
J gene: TRBJ2-2
clone size: few
CDR3 DNA: TGTGCCAGCAGCCCCCGGAGACGACAGGACACCGGGGAGCTGTTTTTT
CDR3 protein: CASSPRRRQDTGELFF

V gene: TRBV29-1
D gene: NA
J gene: TRBJ1-1
clone size: few
CDR3 DNA: TGCAGCGTGGAACCCATGGGGTTGGGCACTGAAGCTTTCTTT
CDR3 protein: CSVEPMGLGTEAFF

V gene: TRBV20-1
D gene: NA
J gene: TRBJ2-7
clone size: many
CDR3 DNA: TGCAGTGCTAGAGAAACCTCCTTGGGGGAGCAGTACTTC
CDR3 protein: CSARETSLGEQYF

V gene: TRBV7-9
D gene: TRBD1
J gene: TRBJ1-1
clone size: NA
CDR3 DNA: TGTGCCAGCAGTACCCCTACAGGGGACAACACTGAAGCTTTCTTT
CDR3 protein: CASSTPTGDNTEAFF

V gene: TRBV4-3
D gene: TRBD2
J gene: TRBJ2-1
clone size: NA
CDR3 DNA: TGCGCCAGCAGCCAAGATGCCCCTGGCGGGGGGGTCTATGAGCAGTTCTTC
CDR3 protein: CASSQDAPGGGVYEQFF

V gene: TRBV12-3/TRBV12-4
D gene: NA
J gene: TRBJ2-2
clone size: NA
CDR3 DNA: TGTGCCAGCAGGACGCCGGAGGGCTCGAGCACCGGGGAGCTGTTTTTT
CDR3 protein: CASRTPEGSSTGELFF

V gene: TRBV4-3
D gene: NA
J gene: TRBJ1-1
clone size: NA
CDR3 DNA: TGCGCCAGCAGCCAAGTCATCAGGGAGTACGGGAATGCTGAAGCTTTCTTT
CDR3 protein: CASSQVIREYGNAEAFF

V gene: TRBV28
D gene: NA
J gene: TRBJ1-2
clone size: few
CDR3 DNA: TGTGCCAGCAGTTCCCACCCCGGACAGACCTATGGCTACACCTTC
CDR3 protein: CASSSHPGQTYGYTF

V gene: TRBV19
D gene: NA
J gene: TRBJ2-7
clone size: NA
CDR3 DNA: TGTGCCAGTAGTCTACGACCCAGCTCCTACGAGCAGTACTTC
CDR3 protein: CASSLRPSSYEQYF

V gene: TRBV6-6
D gene: TRBD2
J gene: TRBJ2-3
clone size: NA
CDR3 DNA: TGTGCCAGCAGTGGCCACGGGACTAGCGGGGGGGCCGTAAATACGCAGTATTTT
CDR3 protein: CASSGHGTSGGAVNTQYF

V gene: TRBV4-3
D gene: NA
J gene: TRBJ2-5
clone size: NA
CDR3 DNA: TGCGCCAGCAGCCAAGGCGCCAGGGGTTCGGAGACCCAGTACTTC
CDR3 protein: CASSQGARGSETQYF

V gene: TRBV10-3
D gene: NA
J gene: TRBJ1-1
clone size: once
CDR3 DNA: TGTGCCATCAGAGGGATGGGCACTGAAGCTTTCTTT
CDR3 protein: CAIRGMGTEAFF

V gene: TRBV4-3
D gene: NA
J gene: TRBJ2-3
clone size: many
CDR3 DNA: TGCGCCAGCAGCCATGGGGGTTTCACAGATACGCAGTATTTT
CDR3 protein: CASSHGGFTDTQYF

V gene: TRBV9
D gene: TRBD2
J gene: TRBJ2-2
clone size: few
CDR3 DNA: TGTGCCAGCAGCGTAAGGGGAGGGAACGGGGAGCTGTTTTTT
CDR3 protein: CASSVRGGNGELFF

V gene: TRBV4-1
D gene: NA
J gene: TRBJ1-2
clone size: many
CDR3 DNA: TGCGCCAGCAGCCAAGATGGGTCGGGCAGGGACTATGGCTACACCTTC
CDR3 protein: CASSQDGSGRDYGYTF

V gene: TRBV27
D gene: NA
J gene: TRBJ2-7
clone size: few
CDR3 DNA: TGTGCCAGCAGTTTTTACCCGGGCTACGAGCAGTACTTC
CDR3 protein: CASSFYPGYEQYF

V gene: TRBV19
D gene: NA
J gene: TRBJ1-5
clone size: few
CDR3 DNA: TGTGCCAGTAGTATGAGGCAACAGCCCCAGCATTTT
CDR3 protein: CASSMRQQPQHF

V gene: TRBV10-1
D gene: NA
J gene: TRBJ2-2
clone size: many
CDR3 DNA: TGCGCCAGCAGTGTGGCAGGGCGGGACGGGGAGCTGTTTTTT
CDR3 protein: CASSVAGRDGELFF

V gene: TRBV12-3/TRBV12-4
D gene: TRBD2
J gene: TRBJ2-1
clone size: many
CDR3 DNA: TGTGCCAGCAGATGGTCGGGGGGGAATGAGCAGTTCTTC
CDR3 protein: CASRWSGGNEQFF

V gene: TRBV10-3
D gene: NA
J gene: TRBJ1-1
clone size: few
CDR3 DNA: TGTGCCATCAGTGACCGGGACAAGAACACTGAAGCTTTCTTT
CDR3 protein: CAISDRDKNTEAFF

V gene: TRBV20-1
D gene: NA
J gene: TRBJ2-5
clone size: many
CDR3 DNA: TGCAGTGCTAGAGACCGCCGGGACGGCCAAGAGACCCAGTACTTC
CDR3 protein: CSARDRRDGQETQYF

V gene: TRBV6-2/TRBV6-3
D gene: NA
J gene: TRBJ1-5
clone size: NA
CDR3 DNA: TGTGCCAGCTCACAGGGCCTTTGGCAGCCCCAGCATTTT
CDR3 protein: CASSQGLWQPQHF

V gene: TRBV24-1
D gene: TRBD2
J gene: TRBJ2-1
clone size: NA
CDR3 DNA: TGTGCCACCAGCACTAGCGGGGGGGCCGGGGGACAGAATGAGCAGTTCTTC
CDR3 protein: CATSTSGGAGGQNEQFF

V gene: TRBV5-4
D gene: NA
J gene: TRBJ1-2
clone size: NA
CDR3 DNA: TGTGCCAGCACCGCCCCCGGACTGGGGGATGGCTACACCTTC
CDR3 protein: CASTAPGLGDGYTF

V gene: TRBV12-2
D gene: NA
J gene: TRBJ1-5
clone size: few
CDR3 DNA: TGTGCAAGTCGCTTAGGGAAAGGCAGGGGTAACCAGCCCCAGCATTTT
CDR3 protein: CASRLGKGRGNQPQHF

V gene: TRBV3-1
D gene: TRBD2
J gene: TRBJ2-2
clone size: NA
CDR3 DNA: TGTGCCAGCAGTCGGACTAGCGGGGTGAACACCGGGGAGCTGTTTTTT
CDR3 protein: CASSRTSGVNTGELFF

V gene: TRBV5-1
D gene: NA
J gene: TRBJ1-1
clone size: NA
CDR3 DNA: TGCGCCAGCAGCCCCCCAGGGTTCTCGAACACTGAAGCTTTCTTT
CDR3 protein: CASSPPGFSNTEAFF

V gene: TRBV9
D gene: NA
J gene: TRBJ2-1
clone size: few
CDR3 DNA: TGTGCCAGCAGCGTAGACTACCCTCGGTACAATGAGCAGTTCTTC
CDR3 protein: CASSVDYPRYNEQFF

V gene: TRBV20-1
D gene: TRBD2
J gene: TRBJ2-1
clone size: NA
CDR3 DNA: TGCAGTGCCACTAGCGGCGGGCGTGAGCAGTTCTTC
CDR3 protein: CSATSGGREQFF